Sequencing of this TCR beta chain was carried out in a study of cytomegalovirus exposure and HLA in healthy donors. V was pared by 1 base and J by 2 bases, with 13 bases between. CDR3 size: 15 residues. Germline V gives CDR1 GTSNPN, CDR2 SVGIG (reference sequence). Use of 60 Vbeta and 13 Jbeta primers characterized the PCR. TCRdb's copy holds only in-frame clones and misses some; the assay was immunoSEQ multiplex PCR. In the table there are under 90,000 clones, more than 60% of which are singletons. The chain uses TRBV30 and TRBJ2-3; tentative D call: TRBD2 (6 bases). The TCR comes from a man aged 40-50 years in good health and CMV-seronegative. The sequenced material came from PBMCs. CDR3 DNA: TGTGCCTGGAGTGCATTAGCGGACTCCACAGATACGCAGTATTTT. Translation gives CAWSALADSTDTQYF.